This T cell receptor (beta chain) was found in a study of blood T cell repertoires in COVID-19. About the study: Sources were T cells, B-cell-depleted T cells, or PBMCs; the material itself was cDNA or gDNA.

Only in-frame clones appear in the TCRdb table, and some are missing; sequencing was by immunoSEQ multiplex PCR. The sample contains 150,000 to 200,000 clones, about 80% of which appear only once. Participants reported their clinical history, and cohort assignment relied on those reports. Sequencing used PBMCs or T cells enriched from blood (not recorded which). The clonotype originates from a woman aged 55-69 years with acute COVID-19.

As DNA, the CDR3 is TGCAGCGCCGGGACTAGCGGGAGAGGCTACGAGCAGTACTTC. Protein sequence: CSAGTSGRGYEQYF. The rearrangement joins TRBV29-1 to TRBJ2-7; 14 positions agree with TRBD2. V was pared by 7 bases and J by 3 bases, with 5 bases of the junction left unmatched. Germline loops: CDR1 SQVTM, CDR2 ANQGSEA. The CDR3 covers 14 residues.